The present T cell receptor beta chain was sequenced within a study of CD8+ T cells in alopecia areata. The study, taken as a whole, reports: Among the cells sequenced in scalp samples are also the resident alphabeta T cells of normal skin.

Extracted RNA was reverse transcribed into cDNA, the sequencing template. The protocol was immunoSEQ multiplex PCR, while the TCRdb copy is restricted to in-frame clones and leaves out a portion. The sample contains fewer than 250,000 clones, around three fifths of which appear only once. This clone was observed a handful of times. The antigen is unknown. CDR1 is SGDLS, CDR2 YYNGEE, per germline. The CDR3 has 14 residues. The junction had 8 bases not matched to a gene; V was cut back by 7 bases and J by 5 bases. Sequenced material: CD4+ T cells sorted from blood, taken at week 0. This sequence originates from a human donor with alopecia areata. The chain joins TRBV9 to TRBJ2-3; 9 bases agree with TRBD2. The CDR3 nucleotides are TGTGCCAGCGGGAGCGGGGGGTTCGAAGATACGCAGTATTTT. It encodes CASGSGGFEDTQYF.